The rows below give T cell receptor beta chains drawn from one sample of a study of OX40 agonist ivuxolimab in advanced cancers. Data came from immunoSEQ multiplex PCR; TCRdb stores just in-frame clones and leaves some out. The repertoire consists of roughly 120,000 clones, with roughly 90% occurring once and the leading ten covering 0.27%. The specimen comprised CD4+ or CD8+ T cells sorted from blood, sampled in a trial of the OX40 agonist ivuxolimab. The receptors were sampled from an adult with an advanced solid tumor such as melanoma, head and neck, liver or kidney cancer. Both conserved end residues are part of each CDR3. A D gene is named only where the DNA matches it firmly. Where a row states a size, it is once, few, many or the class of an expanded clone; other rows omit it.

v_gene	j_gene	d_gene	abundance	CDR3aa	CDR3nt
TRBV19	TRBJ1-5	NA	NA	CASSMGPNQPQHF	TGTGCCAGTAGTATGGGACCTAATCAGCCCCAGCATTTT
TRBV15	TRBJ2-7	NA	once	CATSRDLAAAREQYF	TGTGCCACCAGCAGAGATTTGGCGGCCGCGAGGGAGCAGTACTTC
TRBV6-5	TRBJ1-1	NA	NA	CASSHGRQAFF	TGTGCCAGCAGCCACGGCAGACAAGCTTTCTTT
TRBV4-3	TRBJ1-2	NA	NA	CASSQEVSGVIRAF	TGCGCCAGCAGCCAAGAAGTTTCGGGGGTAATCAGGGCCTTC
TRBV7-6	TRBJ1-3	NA	NA	CASSKQGGTGNTIYF	TGTGCCAGCAGCAAACAGGGTGGTACTGGAAACACCATATATTTT
TRBV20-1	TRBJ2-7	NA	NA	CSAARGGEQYF	TGCAGTGCTGCACGGGGAGGCGAGCAGTACTTC
TRBV6-4	TRBJ1-6	NA	NA	CASSEDRRDSPLHF	TGTGCCAGCAGTGAAGACCGAAGAGATTCACCCCTCCACTTT
TRBV23-1	TRBJ2-7	NA	NA	CASSQHPRGSF	TGCGCCAGCAGTCAACACCCACGAGGAAGCTTC
TRBV30	TRBJ1-5	NA	NA	CAWTEGSGARNQPQHF	TGTGCCTGGACCGAGGGGTCAGGGGCTCGCAATCAGCCCCAGCATTTT
TRBV27	TRBJ2-5	NA	NA	CASSLSGGTQETQYF	TGTGCCAGCAGTTTATCTGGCGGGACTCAAGAGACCCAGTACTTC
TRBV9	TRBJ1-5	NA	NA	CASSRAGQNQPQHF	TGTGCCAGCAGCAGAGCAGGGCAGAATCAGCCCCAGCATTTT
TRBV28	TRBJ1-5	NA	few	CASKSFSRDKNFSNQPQHF	TGTGCCAGCAAATCCTTCTCCCGGGACAAAAACTTTAGCAATCAGCCCCAGCATTTT
TRBV5-4	TRBJ1-2	NA	NA	CASSLAVANYGYTF	TGTGCCAGCAGCTTGGCCGTGGCCAACTATGGCTACACCTTC
TRBV7-9	TRBJ1-4	TRBD1	NA	CASSFGQDEKLFF	TGTGCCAGCAGCTTCGGACAGGATGAAAAACTGTTTTTT
TRBV20-1	TRBJ1-1	NA	NA	CSAYSTREAFF	TGCAGCGCCTATTCTACCCGGGAGGCTTTCTTT
TRBV19	TRBJ2-1	NA	NA	CASAAFSYNEQFF	TGTGCCAGCGCAGCGTTTTCCTACAATGAGCAGTTCTTC
TRBV10-3	TRBJ2-5	TRBD1	NA	CAITKTGGEETQYF	TGTGCCATCACCAAGACAGGGGGCGAGGAGACCCAGTACTTC
TRBV5-1	TRBJ1-4	NA	NA	CASALGGGDNEKLFF	TGCGCCAGTGCCCTTGGCGGCGGGGATAATGAAAAACTGTTTTTT
TRBV2	TRBJ2-3	NA	NA	CASSVGVRDTQYF	TGTGCCAGCAGCGTAGGGGTAAGGGATACGCAGTATTTT
TRBV7-6	TRBJ1-1	TRBD1	NA	CASTKGQGNTEAFF	TGTGCCAGCACCAAGGGACAGGGGAACACTGAAGCTTTCTTT
TRBV6-1	TRBJ1-1	TRBD1	NA	CASSWDRLLSEAFF	TGTGCCAGCAGCTGGGACAGGCTATTATCTGAAGCTTTCTTT
TRBV4-1	TRBJ2-7	NA	NA	CASSQGERTYEQYF	TGCGCCAGCAGCCAAGGTGAGCGGACCTACGAGCAGTACTTC
TRBV7-3	TRBJ1-1	NA	NA	CASSLSDTRAFF	TGTGCCAGCAGCTTATCCGACACTCGGGCTTTCTTT
TRBV6-5	TRBJ2-3	NA	NA	CASSYGTSATDTQYF	TGTGCCAGCAGTTACGGGACATCGGCCACAGATACGCAGTATTTT
TRBV7-8	TRBJ1-6	NA	NA	CASRSEYNSPLHF	TGTGCCAGCAGGTCCGAGTATAATTCACCCCTCCACTTT
TRBV11-2	TRBJ1-4	TRBD1	NA	CASSLDTLSTGGKLFF	TGTGCCAGCAGCTTAGATACGCTAAGCACAGGGGGAAAACTGTTTTTT
TRBV7-2	TRBJ1-1	NA	NA	CASSLTGTEAFF	TGTGCCAGCAGCCTCACAGGTACCGAAGCTTTCTTT
TRBV7-2	TRBJ2-7	NA	NA	CASSLDMRRSSYEQYF	TGTGCCAGCAGCTTAGACATGAGGCGGAGCTCCTACGAGCAGTACTTC
TRBV4-2	TRBJ2-3	TRBD2	NA	CASSQGLAGAGTDTQYF	TGTGCCAGCAGCCAGGGACTAGCGGGAGCGGGCACAGATACGCAGTATTTT
TRBV6-1	TRBJ1-3	NA	once	CASSEGGTTIYF	TGTGCCAGCAGTGAGGGCGGTACCACCATATATTTT
TRBV5-8	TRBJ1-1	NA	NA	CASSDGSDLYVSEAFF	TGTGCCAGCAGCGACGGCTCCGACCTATATGTTTCTGAAGCTTTCTTT
TRBV5-1	TRBJ1-3	NA	NA	CASSPGQLPGNTIYF	TGCGCCAGCAGCCCCGGACAGCTGCCTGGAAACACCATATATTTT
TRBV28	TRBJ2-7	TRBD2	NA	CASRLAGDEQYF	TGTGCCAGCAGACTAGCGGGGGATGAGCAGTACTTC
TRBV5-8	TRBJ1-1	TRBD1	NA	CASSPEGDRVNTEAFF	TGTGCCAGCAGCCCGGAGGGGGACAGGGTTAACACTGAAGCTTTCTTT
TRBV4-2	TRBJ2-7	NA	NA	CASSPRDSSCEQYF	TGTGCCAGCAGCCCCCGGGACTCGTCCTGCGAGCAGTACTTC
TRBV18	TRBJ2-5	TRBD1	NA	CASSPDRAETQYF	TGTGCCAGCTCACCAGACAGGGCAGAGACCCAGTACTTC
TRBV29-1	TRBJ2-1	NA	NA	CSVDYAGFGSLGDNEQFF	TGCAGCGTTGACTACGCAGGGTTTGGGTCCTTAGGGGACAATGAGCAGTTCTTC
TRBV19	TRBJ2-7	TRBD1	NA	CASSGTGLTHEQYF	TGTGCCAGTAGCGGGACAGGGCTAACCCACGAGCAGTACTTC
TRBV7-2	TRBJ2-1	TRBD2	few	CASSGAGVGYNEQFF	TGTGCCAGCAGCGGAGCGGGAGTAGGCTACAATGAGCAGTTCTTC
TRBV6-5	TRBJ1-3	TRBD1	NA	CASSYEQGALDTIYF	TGTGCCAGCAGTTACGAGCAGGGGGCATTGGACACCATATATTTT
TRBV15	TRBJ2-5	TRBD1	NA	CATSGAGTGRQETQYF	TGTGCCACCAGCGGAGCCGGGACAGGGCGCCAAGAGACCCAGTACTTC
TRBV7-9	TRBJ1-2	NA	NA	CASSLASANYGYTF	TGTGCCAGCAGCTTAGCTTCCGCTAACTATGGCTACACCTTC
TRBV7-2	TRBJ2-2	NA	NA	CASSLGDRGTGELFF	TGTGCCAGCAGCTTAGGGGACCGCGGTACCGGGGAGCTGTTTTTT
TRBV7-3	TRBJ2-3	NA	NA	CASSSSGLYTDTQYF	TGTGCCAGCAGCTCCTCGGGGCTTTACACAGATACGCAGTATTTT
TRBV6-5	TRBJ2-3	NA	NA	CASSYSRWGADTQYF	TGTGCCAGCAGTTACTCGAGATGGGGAGCAGATACGCAGTATTTT
TRBV7-8	TRBJ2-5	TRBD2	NA	CASSPRLAGLQETQYF	TGTGCCAGCAGCCCCCGACTAGCGGGCTTACAAGAGACCCAGTACTTC
TRBV5-1	TRBJ1-2	TRBD1	NA	CASSLVQGDGYTF	TGCGCCAGCAGCTTGGTTCAGGGGGATGGCTACACCTTC
TRBV10-1	TRBJ2-7	NA	NA	CASSGGSYEQYF	TGCGCCAGTAGTGGGGGCTCCTACGAGCAGTACTTC
TRBV2	TRBJ1-5	NA	NA	CASSSGGWNQPQHF	TGTGCCAGCTCATCGGGGGGTTGGAATCAGCCCCAGCATTTT
TRBV18	TRBJ2-7	TRBD1	NA	CASSPERGGDSRIYEQYF	TGTGCCAGCTCACCAGAAAGGGGTGGGGACAGCCGAATCTACGAGCAGTACTTC
TRBV27	TRBJ2-3	NA	NA	CASSFWGFTQYF	TGTGCCAGCAGTTTCTGGGGATTTACGCAGTATTTT
TRBV6-6	TRBJ2-1	TRBD2	NA	CASTHRRGGSGEQFF	TGTGCCAGCACCCACCGGCGGGGGGGCAGCGGTGAGCAGTTCTTC
TRBV5-1	TRBJ2-7	TRBD2	NA	CASSIDPSGEQYF	TGCGCCAGCAGCATTGATCCTAGCGGCGAGCAGTACTTC
TRBV5-6	TRBJ2-1	NA	NA	CASSLGGSNEQFF	TGTGCCAGCAGCTTGGGCGGCTCCAATGAGCAGTTCTTC
TRBV6-5	TRBJ1-2	NA	NA	CASSPGEAYGYTF	TGTGCCAGCAGTCCAGGGGAGGCCTATGGCTACACCTTC